The 13 T cell receptor beta chains listed next were all sequenced from one sample in a study of blood T cell repertoires in COVID-19. The data were produced by immunoSEQ multiplex PCR, yet TCRdb's version contains in-frame clones alone and is incomplete. The sample holds approximately 120,000 clones, approximately 80% seen once. What was sequenced was peripheral blood. These receptor sequences come from a woman of 80 years or more with active or convalescent COVID-19.

The rearrangement uses TRBV11-3 and TRBJ2-1, with D perhaps matching TRBD2 (6 bases). With 5 bases removed from V and 1 base from J, the gap between germline ends came to 12 bases. This CDR3 contains 15 residues. CDR1 SGHNT and CDR2 YENEEA come from the germline V gene. The CDR3 protein is CASSLIGGSYNEQFF. Written as DNA, the CDR3 is TGTGCCAGCAGCCTCATTGGGGGGTCCTACAATGAGCAGTTCTTC.

This sequence joins TRBV9 and TRBJ2-7; a possible D gene is TRBD1 (6 bases). V was trimmed by 4 bases and J by 0 bases, leaving 14 bases between them. The germline V gene encodes CDR1 SGDLS and CDR2 YYNGEE. The CDR3 has 15 residues. The DNA of the CDR3 is TGTGCCAGCAGCACCCAGGGGTCAGTCTCCTACGAGCAGTACTTC. The encoded protein is CASSTQGSVSYEQYF.

V gene TRBV2 combines with J gene TRBJ1-4; the D is unclear. Between the trimmed V and J ends, which lost 7 bases and 0 bases, there was a span of 12 bases. The CDR3 loop spans 15 amino acids. Looked up from germline, CDR1 is SNHLY and CDR2 is FYNNEI. CDR3 sequence: CASNPAVATNEKLFF. CDR3 sequence (DNA): TGTGCCAGCAACCCCGCAGTGGCAACTAATGAAAAACTGTTTTTT.

V is TRBV3-1 (or the pseudogene TRBV3-2) and J is TRBJ2-1, with TRBD2 matching 7 bases. Trimming cost V 0 bases and J 10 bases; bases outside gene matches: 9. Germline V gene data show CDR1 as LGHDT and CDR2 as YNNKEL (reference sequence). The CDR3 covers 15 residues. The CDR3 protein is CASSQDRGWGLEQFF. The CDR3 region has the DNA TGTGCCAGCAGCCAAGACCGAGGGTGGGGACTAGAGCAGTTCTTC.

The J gene is TRBJ1-1, the V gene TRBV6-5, with TRBD1 matching 9 bases. The germline V gene encodes CDR1 MNHEY and CDR2 SVGAGI. The CDR3 covers 15 residues. Unmatched junction bases numbered 16, after V lost 11 bases and J lost 6 bases. The DNA of the CDR3 is TGTGCCGGGAAAGGACAGGGGCTTATTGGGGCTGAAGCTTTCTTT. Translating it yields CAGKGQGLIGAEAFF.

The chain joins TRBV28 to TRBJ2-7; D perhaps matches TRBD1 (5 bases). V shed 7 bases and J shed 3 bases, with 19 bases lying between them. Germline CDR1 reads MDHEN; CDR2 reads SYDVKM. The CDR3 has 15 residues. CDR3 amino acids: CASISDGAGLYEQYF. Here the CDR3 DNA reads TGTGCCAGCATTAGTGATGGCGCAGGGCTCTACGAGCAGTACTTC.

The rearrangement uses TRBV11-1 and TRBJ2-7; D may be TRBD1 (6 bases). The CDR3 runs 15 residues. The germline V gene encodes CDR1 SGHAT and CDR2 FQDESV (reference sequence). With 3 bases removed from V and 3 bases from J, the gap between germline ends came to 15 bases. The CDR3 nucleotides are TGTGCCAGCAGCTTTACGAGGACAGATGTCTACGAGCAGTACTTC. Translated, it gives CASSFTRTDVYEQYF.

The chain links TRBV4-1 to TRBJ2-1; the match to TRBD2 covers 11 bases. This CDR3 region has 19 residues. Trimming at V came to 4 bases and at J to 1 base, leaving 12 bases not matched to a gene. Germline V gene sequence: CDR1 MGHRA, CDR2 YSYEKL. The CDR3 DNA follows: TGCGCCAGCAGCCCGTTCACTAGCGGGAGCAGTTGGTCCTACAATGAGCAGTTCTTC. Its translation: CASSPFTSGSSWSYNEQFF.

This chain uses TRBV3-1 (or the pseudogene TRBV3-2) with TRBJ2-5, with D tentatively TRBD1 (5 bases). Germline loops: CDR1 LGHDT, CDR2 YNNKEL (reference sequence). Trimming removed 3 bases from V and 2 bases from J, with 19 bases in between. This CDR3 region has 17 residues. The CDR3 sequence is CASSQNSRTGRQETQYF. The CDR3, as DNA: TGTGCCAGCAGCCAGAATAGCCGCACAGGCCGACAAGAGACCCAGTACTTC.

J is TRBJ2-7 and V is TRBV3-1 (or the pseudogene TRBV3-2); D unresolved. The length of the CDR3 is 12 residues. The V and J ends lost 1 base and 4 bases respectively, with 5 bases between them. Germline assignment: CDR1 LGHDT and CDR2 YNNKEL (reference sequence). In DNA, the CDR3 is TGTGCCAGCAGCCAAGCTAGATACGAGCAGTACTTC. Encoded protein: CASSQARYEQYF.

The V gene is TRBV5-4, the J gene TRBJ1-1; no reliable D call. Trimming shortened V by 0 bases and J by 4 bases, and 10 bases separated the two germline ends. The CDR3 consists of 14 residues. Germline values: CDR1 SGHNT, CDR2 YYREEE (reference sequence). In nucleotides, the CDR3 is TGTGCCAGCAGCTTGGAACCGGAGGGCACTGAAGCTTTCTTT. Residues: CASSLEPEGTEAFF. Complete variable domain (other parts from reference TRBV5-4 and TRBJ1-1): ETGVTQSPTHLIKTRGQQVTLRCSSQSGHNTVSWYQQALGQGPQFIFQYYREEENGRGNFPPRFSGLQFPNYSSELNVNALELDDSALYLCASSLEPEGTEAFFGQGTRLTVV.

Only a few counts were recorded for this clone. The J gene is TRBJ1-1, the V gene TRBV18; D gene unclear. This CDR3 has 12 residues. The germline CDR1 and CDR2 sequences are KGHSH and LQKENI. V dropped 5 bases and J dropped 6 bases, with 10 bases sitting between them. The CDR3 loop is CASSNYGAEAFF. The CDR3 DNA sequence: TGTGCCAGCTCAAACTACGGGGCTGAAGCTTTCTTT.

This rearrangement joins TRBV19 to TRBJ2-5; a possible D gene is TRBD2 (7 bases). Per the germline V gene, CDR1 is LNHDA and CDR2 is SQIVND (reference sequence). V was cut by 3 bases and J by 5 bases, with 16 bases left in between. This CDR3 is built from 15 residues. The CDR3 region has the DNA TGTGCCAGTAGTATCCCCGGCGGGGGCCTTGAGACCCAGTACTTC. Protein product: CASSIPGGGLETQYF.